Listed below are T cell receptor beta chains from one sample, sequenced in a study of T-cell memory formation after mild COVID-19. TCRdb independently ran MiXCR on the 5' RACE reads; one entry per CDR3 protein. Here the sample spans 220,000 or so distinct CDR3 sequences, 9.5% being singletons. Sequencing was carried out using PBMCs or a T cell subset sorted from them (not recorded which). The receptors here all came from a man between 18 and 35 years old who had mild COVID-19 (a few samples of this study predate the infection). Cell type and time point are not known. Each CDR3 is given with its conserved first and last residue. The D gene is left open where the match is weak. For some rows the clone size is stated as once, few or many, or as a class when expanded; others skip it.

>TRBD1|TRBV7-9|-|TRBJ1-1
CASVVGTTTGDTEAFF
TGTGCCAGCGTGGTGGGGACCACTACAGGGGACACTGAAGCTTTCTTT
>TRBD2|TRBV5-1|few|TRBJ2-7
CASSSAAGGLYEQYF
TGCGCCAGCAGCTCCGCGGCGGGGGGACTCTACGAGCAGTACTTC
>-|TRBV7-6|-|TRBJ1-5
CASSLAFRGLVQPQHF
TGTGCCAGCAGCTTAGCGTTTAGGGGTTTGGTTCAGCCCCAGCATTTT
>-|TRBV6-2/TRBV6-3|-|TRBJ1-1
CASEHQLGMSEAFF
TGTGCCAGCGAACACCAATTAGGGATGTCTGAAGCTTTCTTT
>-|TRBV12-3/TRBV12-4|few|TRBJ2-2
CASSLRERGELFF
TGTGCCAGCAGCCTACGGGAGCGCGGGGAGCTGTTTTTT
>-|TRBV18|many|TRBJ2-7
CASSISDRYEQYF
TGTGCCAGCTCCATCTCGGACCGCTACGAGCAGTACTTC
>-|TRBV10-3|once|TRBJ1-2
CAISEVQDGERGYTF
TGTGCCATCAGTGAGGTCCAAGATGGGGAACGTGGCTACACCTTC
>-|TRBV5-1|few|TRBJ2-3
CASSLGHTGGTDTQYF
TGCGCCAGCAGCTTGGGACACACTGGGGGCACAGATACGCAGTATTTT
>-|TRBV4-3|many|TRBJ2-3
CASSQDRGARGISTDTQYF
TGCGCCAGCAGCCAAGACAGAGGGGCAAGGGGAATTAGCACAGATACGCAGTATTTT
>TRBD1|TRBV20-1|many|TRBJ2-7
CSASTGTGPPYEQYF
TGCAGTGCTTCTACCGGGACAGGGCCCCCCTACGAGCAGTACTTC
>-|TRBV15|-|TRBJ2-2
CATRIGTLDTGELFF
TGTGCCACCAGGATCGGGACACTTGACACCGGGGAGCTGTTTTTT
>TRBD1|TRBV7-2|-|TRBJ2-3
CASSPDRARTDTQYF
TGTGCCAGCAGCCCCGACAGGGCCCGCACAGATACGCAGTATTTT
>-|TRBV20-1|few|TRBJ2-5
CSASGASIETQYF
TGCAGTGCTAGTGGAGCTAGTATCGAGACCCAGTACTTC
>TRBD1|TRBV28|few|TRBJ1-1
CASWTGTVNTEAFF
TGTGCCAGCTGGACCGGGACAGTGAACACTGAAGCTTTCTTT
>-|TRBV20-1|many|TRBJ2-1
CSASRVNEQFF
TGCAGTGCTAGTAGAGTCAATGAGCAGTTCTTC
>-|TRBV10-3|-|TRBJ1-3
CAISASGHRGNTIYF
TGTGCCATCAGTGCCTCGGGACACCGTGGAAACACCATATATTTT
>TRBD1|TRBV7-3|few|TRBJ1-1
CASSPGGRPTEAFF
TGTGCCAGCAGCCCAGGGGGGAGGCCCACTGAAGCTTTCTTT
>TRBD2|TRBV19|many|TRBJ2-1
CASSIGGAYNEQFF
TGTGCCAGTAGTATTGGGGGGGCCTACAATGAGCAGTTCTTC
>TRBD1|TRBV5-1|-|TRBJ1-1
CASRSTGAMNTEAFF
TGCGCCAGCAGATCGACAGGGGCGATGAACACTGAAGCTTTCTTT
>-|TRBV11-2|-|TRBJ1-1
CASSLDGAGAREAFF
TGTGCCAGCAGCTTAGATGGGGCAGGGGCTAGGGAAGCTTTCTTT
>TRBD1|TRBV7-9|-|TRBJ2-1
CASSLGQGLNYEQFF
TGTGCCAGCAGCTTGGGACAGGGATTAAATTATGAGCAGTTCTTC
>-|TRBV18|many|TRBJ2-1
CASSSLRGYSYNEQFF
TGTGCCAGCTCCAGTCTCAGGGGATACTCCTACAATGAGCAGTTCTTC
>TRBD1|TRBV5-1|many|TRBJ1-4
CASSLEGQGNEKLFF
TGCGCCAGCAGCTTGGAGGGACAGGGGAATGAAAAACTGTTTTTT
>TRBD2|TRBV5-4|few|TRBJ2-3
CASSPSGGTTDTQYF
TGTGCCAGCAGCCCTAGCGGGGGGACAACAGATACGCAGTATTTT
>-|TRBV9|few|TRBJ2-3
CASSVTPWLTDTQYF
TGTGCCAGCAGCGTAACCCCGTGGCTCACAGATACGCAGTATTTT